This TCR beta chain was captured by sequencing in a study of blood T cell repertoires in COVID-19. After removal of 2 bases from V and 6 bases from J, the junction contained 7 bases not matched to a gene. The CDR3 consists of 14 residues. Germline V gene data show CDR1 as SGHRS and CDR2 as YFSETQ. Clones were sequenced by immunoSEQ multiplex PCR, and TCRdb holds only the in-frame ones, with some missing. The sample has roughly 40,000 clones, just over 85% seen once. The source of this sequence is a man in his 70s with acute or convalescent COVID-19. What was sequenced was peripheral blood. The chain has TRBV5-1 and TRBJ2-7, with 8 bases fitting TRBD1. CDR3 DNA: TGCGCCAGCAGCTTTCCAGGGGGCGGGTCCGAGCAGTACTTC. Residues: CASSFPGGGSEQYF.